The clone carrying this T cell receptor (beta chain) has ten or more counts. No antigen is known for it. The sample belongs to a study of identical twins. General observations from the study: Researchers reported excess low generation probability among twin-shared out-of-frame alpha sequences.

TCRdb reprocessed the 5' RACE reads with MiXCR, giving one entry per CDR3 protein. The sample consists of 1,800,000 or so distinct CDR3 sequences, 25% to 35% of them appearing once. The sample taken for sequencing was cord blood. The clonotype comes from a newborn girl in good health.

CDR3 loop: CSVFTGGSEKLFF. The CDR3 coding sequence is TGCAGCGTCTTCACAGGGGGAAGTGAAAAACTGTTTTTT. The V and J genes are TRBV29-1 and TRBJ1-4; 8 bases fit TRBD1. Germline CDR1 and CDR2: SQVTM and ANQGSEA. V lost 6 bases to trimming and J lost 7 bases; unmatched junction nucleotides: 7. This CDR3 is 13 amino acids long.